This T cell receptor (beta chain) is from a study of cytomegalovirus exposure and HLA in healthy donors. Losses at the gene ends were 1 base for V and 7 bases for J; bases not matched to a gene: 13. The V gene's germline CDR1 is SGHRS and CDR2 YFSETQ. CDR3 length: 18 amino acids. General observations from the study: HLA allele associations emerged for about 18,000 TCR beta sequences in a later analysis, at 0.05 false discovery rate. A later analysis reportedly identified an Asian-associated ancestry cluster as carrying fewer N-insertions than the approximately 710-donor mean. Association of a missense DCLRE1C variant with TCR beta V- and J-gene trimming was reported in a later analysis.

This clone was picked up a small number of times. Antigen specificity is unknown. 60 Vbeta and 13 Jbeta primers were used in PCR. Sequenced by immunoSEQ multiplex PCR; TCRdb stores in-frame clones only, minus some. The sample records 150,000 to 200,000 clones, 65% to 90% being singletons. The rearrangement links TRBV5-1 to TRBJ1-6, with 8 bases fitting TRBD1. The TCR was taken from a man aged 45-60 years in good health and CMV-seropositive. Sequencing was done on a sample of PBMCs. The CDR3 coding sequence is TGCGCCAGCAGCTTGCAGGCGCAGGGGGCATCTTGGAATTCACCCCTCCACTTT. This gives the protein CASSLQAQGASWNSPLHF.